The next 5 T cell receptor beta chains were all read from a single sample in a study of post-analysis software for immune sequencing data. Study findings and constraints: Controls had lower frequencies than patients of five or six TRBV segments, which included TRBV5-6, TRBV5-1 and TRBV20-1.

TCR beta cDNA libraries had unique molecular identifiers. Each CDR3 protein is one row after TCRdb ran MiXCR on the PCR reads. The sample holds fewer than 850,000 distinct CDR3 sequences, 40% to 55% seen once. These TCRs' antigens remain unknown. The material sequenced was blood. These receptors came from a girl aged 5-17 years with multiple sclerosis.

This clonotype has a handful of counts. The chain has TRBV18 and TRBJ2-7, with 12 bases lining up with TRBD2. There are 16 residues in the CDR3. Germline V gives CDR1 KGHSH, CDR2 LQKENI. Trimming cost V 0 bases and J 1 base; bases outside gene matches: 1. CDR3 DNA sequence: TGTGCCAGCTCACCACCGACTAGCGGGGGATCCTACGAGCAGTACTTC. Residues: CASSPPTSGGSYEQYF.

This chain joins TRBV20-1 and TRBJ2-4; the D is unclear. The J call may be mistaken, given a closer DNA end match to TRBJ2-7. Germline assignment: CDR1 DFQATT and CDR2 SNEGSKA (reference sequence). The CDR3 is 17 amino acids. In nucleotides, the CDR3 is TGCAGTGCTAGACCCGGGTTGACTGACCGGGCATCCTACGAGCAGTACTTC. Residues: CSARPGLTDRASYEQYF.

This clonotype was counted between two and nine times. This chain uses TRBV9 with TRBJ1-6, with unresolved D. V shed 4 bases and J shed 0 bases, with 14 bases lying between them. CDR3 length equals 17 residues. Germline values: CDR1 SGDLS, CDR2 YYNGEE. This chain's CDR3 is CASSKDWASSYNSPLHF. CDR3 nucleotide sequence: TGTGCCAGCAGCAAGGACTGGGCTAGCTCCTATAATTCACCCCTCCACTTT.

The rearrangement uses TRBV5-1 and TRBJ2-6; TRBD2 might be the D (5 bases). The germline CDR1 and CDR2 sequences are SGHRS and YFSETQ. V shed 3 bases and J shed 2 bases, with 9 bases lying between them. This CDR3 region has 15 residues. CDR3 protein: CASSSGLTGANVLTF. The CDR3 DNA reads TGCGCCAGCAGCTCTGGACTGACTGGGGCCAACGTCCTGACTTTC.

The chain recombines TRBV7-2 with TRBJ2-3, with TRBD2 matching over 9 bases. From germline, CDR1 is SGHTA and CDR2 FQGNSA. The V and J ends lost 0 bases and 1 base, in that order; junction bases with no gene match: 8. The CDR3 has 18 amino acids. The chain's CDR3 is CASSLAAGGASGTDTQYF. CDR3 in DNA: TGTGCCAGCAGCTTAGCGGCGGGAGGGGCTTCGGGCACAGATACGCAGTATTTT.